The 24 T cell receptor beta chains below all came from one sample that was sequenced in a study of cytomegalovirus exposure and HLA in healthy donors. Primers for the PCR totalled 60 Vbeta and 13 Jbeta. Repertoires were generated with immunoSEQ multiplex PCR, while TCRdb's copy carries only in-frame clones and drops some. The sample lists over 80,000 clones, around 85% occurring once. Sequencing input: PBMCs. All receptors come from a man aged 35 to 55 in good health and CMV-seropositive.

V gene TRBV5-5 combines with J gene TRBJ1-1, with 7 positions matching TRBD1. This CDR3 comprises 13 residues. J was trimmed by 3 bases and V by 2 bases; bases with no gene match: 1. CDR1 is SGHKS, CDR2 YYEKEE, per germline (reference sequence). CDR3 amino acids: CASSFGQDTEAFF. The CDR3 nucleotides are TGTGCCAGCAGCTTCGGACAGGACACTGAAGCTTTCTTT.

The J gene is TRBJ2-5, the V gene TRBV10-2; tentative D call: TRBD2 (5 bases). Germline-derived CDR1 and CDR2 are WSHSY and SAAADI. The CDR3 covers 15 residues. With 0 bases removed from V and 5 bases from J, the gap between germline ends came to 13 bases. CDR3 sequence: CASSESNMSGETQYF. The CDR3 DNA reads TGCGCCAGCAGTGAGTCGAACATGTCGGGGGAGACCCAGTACTTC.

This clone was detected only a few times. The gene calls are TRBV5-1 and TRBJ2-1; 7 bases map to TRBD1. The CDR3 totals 15 residues. Germline CDR1 and CDR2: SGHRS and YFSETQ. V was clipped by 0 bases and J by 3 bases; unmatched bases: 3. The CDR3, as DNA: TGCGCCAGCAGCTTGGGACAGGGCTACTACAATGAGCAGTTCTTC. Translated, it gives CASSLGQGYYNEQFF.

The chain links TRBV7-9 to TRBJ2-7; 8 bases are shared with TRBD1. Germline V gene lookup returns CDR1 SEHNR and CDR2 FQNEAQ (reference sequence). J lost 0 bases, V lost 0 bases, and 7 bases had no gene match. The CDR3 is 17 amino acids. The CDR3 loop reads CASSLAKNRGSSYEQYF. CDR3 DNA: TGTGCCAGCAGCTTAGCAAAAAACAGGGGGAGCTCCTACGAGCAGTACTTC.

The chain recombines TRBV7-9 with TRBJ1-1; TRBD1 aligns across 7 bases. Germline CDR1 is SEHNR and CDR2 is FQNEAQ (reference sequence). The V gene end was trimmed by 4 bases and the J gene end by 5 bases; junction bases not matched to a gene: 4. This CDR3 spans 13 amino acids. The CDR3 here is CASSSTGVTEAFF. The CDR3 region has the DNA TGTGCCAGCAGCTCCACAGGGGTGACTGAAGCTTTCTTT.

The chain joins TRBV5-1 to TRBJ2-1; 7 positions match TRBD1. CDR1 is SGHRS and CDR2 is YFSETQ in the germline V gene. The CDR3 consists of 14 residues. J lost 7 bases, V lost 4 bases, and 8 bases had no gene match. The CDR3 DNA is TGCGCCAGCAGCATCGGGACAGTGAGTAATGAGCAGTTCTTC. Residues: CASSIGTVSNEQFF.

V and J are TRBV7-9 and TRBJ1-3; 8 bases line up with TRBD1. Germline V gene lookup returns CDR1 SEHNR and CDR2 FQNEAQ (reference sequence). With 1 base clipped from V and 4 bases from J, the junction kept 12 bases outside the gene matches. The CDR3 runs 18 residues. CDR3 nucleotides: TGTGCCAGCAGCTTAGGGGGCCAGGGGGCAGCGTACGGAAACACCATATATTTT. Translated: CASSLGGQGAAYGNTIYF.

This clone was recorded a few times. This chain links TRBV19 with TRBJ1-5; a possible D gene is TRBD1 (5 bases). V lost 5 bases and J 6 bases, leaving 11 bases between the germline ends. The CDR3 loop spans 13 amino acids. Germline V gives CDR1 LNHDA, CDR2 SQIVND (reference sequence). The CDR3 nucleotides are TGTGCCAGTAGTTGGGGCTTCGGTCAGCCCCAGCATTTT. Protein: CASSWGFGQPQHF.

J is TRBJ2-7 and V is TRBV13, with a tentative D call TRBD2 (5 bases). The length of the CDR3 is 13 residues. Trimming stripped 5 bases from V and 6 bases from J, with 14 bases between. From germline, CDR1 is PRHDT and CDR2 FYEKMQ (reference sequence). The chain's CDR3 is CASSLSRGGEQYF. DNA of the CDR3: TGTGCCAGCAGCCTTTCCCGAGGAGGCGAGCAGTACTTC.

In its sample, this clone was seen once. The genes are TRBV29-1 and TRBJ2-7; D unresolved. CDR1 SQVTM and CDR2 ANQGSEA come from the germline V gene. With 0 bases removed from V and 4 bases from J, the gap between germline ends came to 10 bases. This CDR3 contains 13 residues. The CDR3 sequence is CSVEDWRRYEQYF. CDR3 in DNA: TGCAGCGTTGAAGATTGGCGGAGATACGAGCAGTACTTC.

The rearrangement links TRBV2 to TRBJ1-1, with a possible D match to TRBD1 (5 bases). The length of the CDR3 is 11 residues. Germline V lookup: CDR1 SNHLY, CDR2 FYNNEI. Trimming left V 6 bases short and J 6 bases short, with 8 bases between. DNA for the CDR3: TGTGCCAGCAGGGAGGGACCTGAAGCTTTCTTT. As protein: CASREGPEAFF.

The rearrangement joins TRBV7-9 to TRBJ1-1, with 8 positions matching TRBD1. Germline CDR1 is SEHNR and CDR2 is FQNEAQ (reference sequence). This CDR3 has 13 amino acids. V dropped 2 bases and J dropped 4; count of bases not matched to a gene: 0. DNA of the CDR3: TGTGCCAGCAGCTTACAGGGGGCCACTGAAGCTTTCTTT. Translated: CASSLQGATEAFF.

This clone appeared a few times. This sequence joins TRBV7-9 and TRBJ1-2; 11 bases are a match to TRBD1. The CDR3 extends over 15 amino acids. V gave up 4 bases and J gave up 3 bases; unmatched junction bases: 4. Germline loops: CDR1 SEHNR, CDR2 FQNEAQ (reference sequence). The DNA of the CDR3 is TGTGCCAGCAGCTCTTGGACAGGGGGCGACTATGGCTACACCTTC. Its protein product is CASSSWTGGDYGYTF.

In its sample, this clone was seen once. V and J are TRBV30 and TRBJ2-6; D possibly corresponds to TRBD2 (6 bases). CDR3 length: 15 residues. V dropped 4 bases and J dropped 2 bases, with 12 bases sitting between them. Germline CDR1 reads GTSNPN; CDR2 reads SVGIG (reference sequence). The DNA of the CDR3 is TGTGCCTGGACCCGGACGGGGGCTGGGGCCAACGTCCTGACTTTC. The encoded protein is CAWTRTGAGANVLTF.

The rearrangement links TRBV28 to TRBJ2-7, with D perhaps TRBD1 (5 bases). From germline, CDR1 is MDHEN and CDR2 SYDVKM. Trimming took 3 bases from V and 3 from J, leaving 6 bases between them. The CDR3 is made up of 12 amino acids. CDR3 region: CASSLTVYEQYF. The CDR3 DNA reads as TGTGCCAGCAGTTTGACAGTCTACGAGCAGTACTTC.

The chain couples TRBV7-2 to TRBJ2-1; 8 positions match TRBD2. Trimming at V came to 5 bases and at J to 7 bases, leaving 7 bases not matched to a gene. From germline, CDR1 is SGHTA and CDR2 FQGNSA. The CDR3 consists of 14 residues. The CDR3 bases are TGTGCCAGCAGCCTGAGCGGGAGAAGGAATGAGCAGTTCTTC. Its protein product is CASSLSGRRNEQFF.

The chain combines TRBV13 with TRBJ2-3; TRBD2 aligns across 7 bases. The V and J ends lost 8 bases and 1 base, in that order; junction bases with no gene match: 6. Germline CDR1 PRHDT, CDR2 FYEKMQ (reference sequence). This CDR3 is built from 14 residues. For the CDR3, the DNA is TGTGCCAGCGCGGGGGTACGAGGCACAGATACGCAGTATTTT. It encodes CASAGVRGTDTQYF.

The genes are TRBV14 and TRBJ1-2; perhaps TRBD1 as D (5 bases). V lost 3 bases to trimming and J lost 2 bases, with 7 bases between them. Germline assignment: CDR1 SGHDN and CDR2 FVKESK. The CDR3 runs 13 residues. CDR3 amino acids: CASSQGRNYGYTF. CDR3 nucleotides: TGTGCCAGCAGCCAGGGGCGAAACTATGGCTACACCTTC.

V is TRBV5-4 and J is TRBJ1-1; D remains unclear. There are 12 residues in the CDR3. Trimming left V 4 bases short and J 7 bases short, with 11 bases between. Germline V gene lookup returns CDR1 SGHNT and CDR2 YYREEE (reference sequence). The CDR3 loop is CASSPFEGEAFF. The CDR3, as DNA: TGTGCCAGCAGCCCATTTGAGGGTGAAGCTTTCTTT.

V gene TRBV29-1 combines with J gene TRBJ1-1, with D possibly TRBD1 on 5 matching bases. The length of the CDR3 is 14 residues. Germline V gives CDR1 SQVTM, CDR2 ANQGSEA. V was pared by 1 base and J by 5 bases, with 14 bases between. As DNA, the CDR3 is TGCAGCGTTGAAGTCCGGGGGGTTTTTACTGAAGCTTTCTTT. This sequence encodes CSVEVRGVFTEAFF.

V and J are TRBV7-2 and TRBJ1-1; D may be TRBD1 (5 bases). CDR3 length: 17 amino acids. Germline loops: CDR1 SGHTA, CDR2 FQGNSA. V was pared by 4 bases and J by 3 bases, with 21 bases between. The CDR3 sequence is CASSYLPGTPGDTEAFF. CDR3 sequence (DNA): TGTGCCAGCAGCTACTTACCTGGGACGCCGGGGGACACTGAAGCTTTCTTT.

This chain connects TRBV20-1 to TRBJ2-7; no clear D gene. V lost 7 bases to trimming and J lost 5 bases, with 6 bases between them. From germline, CDR1 is DFQATT and CDR2 SNEGSKA (reference sequence). CDR3 size: 9 residues. CDR3 amino acids: CSVGHEQYF. The CDR3 DNA follows: TGCAGTGTGGGCCACGAGCAGTACTTC.

This clone turned up a few times. The chain employs TRBV18 and TRBJ1-2, with D possibly matching TRBD1 (6 bases). The CDR3 consists of 14 residues. Germline CDR1 reads KGHSH; CDR2 reads LQKENI. V lost 8 bases, J lost 8 bases, and 21 bases lay in between. CDR3 nucleotides: TGTGCCAGCACCCGTACCGGGACACCCGACGGCTACACCTTC. It yields the protein CASTRTGTPDGYTF.

The chain recombines TRBV28 with TRBJ2-7; 12 nucleotides align to TRBD1. V dropped 5 bases and J dropped 7; count of bases not matched to a gene: 9. This CDR3 is 15 amino acids long. Germline V gives CDR1 MDHEN, CDR2 SYDVKM. CDR3 region: CASSLPGTGGREQYF. Here the CDR3 DNA reads TGTGCCAGCAGTCTCCCCGGGACAGGGGGCAGAGAGCAGTACTTC. Full variable domain (missing parts from reference TRBV28 and TRBJ2-7): DVKVTQSSRYLVKRTGEKVFLECVQDMDHENMFWYRQDPGLGLRLIYFSYDVKMKEKGDIPEGYSVSREKKERFSLILESASTNQTSMYLCASSLPGTGGREQYFGPGTRLTVT.